A single sample is the source of the 4 T cell receptor delta chains below, sequenced in a study of human gamma delta and Vdelta1 T cells. No antigen has been identified for these receptors. TCRdb re-called the PCR reads via CATT. Of 6,000 or so delta-chain clones in the sample, more than 35% were seen once. The sequencing input was Vdelta1 gamma-delta T cells from blood grown in culture (DOT cells). The receptors come from a human donor in good health.

The gene calls are TRDV1 and TRDJ1; D not resolved. V was cut by 1 base and J by 3 bases, with 21 bases left in between. The CDR3 consists of 18 residues. The V gene's germline CDR1 is TSWWSYY and CDR2 QGS. The CDR3 DNA follows: TGTGCTCTTGGGGAACGGGTACAGCAGTACTCGGACGCCGATAAACTCATCTTT. Translating it yields CALGERVQQYSDADKLIF.

This clone was observed a few times. J is TRDJ1 and V is TRDV1; 8 bases agree with TRDD3. The germline gives CDR1 TSWWSYY, CDR2 QGS. CDR3 length: 22 residues. V dropped 0 bases and J dropped 2; count of bases not matched to a gene: 23. This CDR3 is CALGELSELGILVGKVTDKLIF. The CDR3 nucleotides are TGTGCTCTTGGGGAACTTTCCGAATTGGGGATACTTGTGGGGAAGGTAACCGATAAACTCATCTTT.

The rearrangement uses TRDV1 and TRDJ1, with 8 bases matching TRDD2. Germline V gene data show CDR1 as TSWWSYY and CDR2 as QGS. The CDR3 length is 21 residues. V gave up 1 base and J gave up 4 bases; unmatched junction bases: 23. The CDR3 here is CALGEPRLPTAGRRTYDKLIF. CDR3 DNA: TGTGCTCTTGGGGAACCTCGGCTTCCTACTGCTGGGAGACGCACTTACGATAAACTCATCTTT.

Concerning this clone: A far larger clone differs by one base, so this is likely a read error. This chain links TRDV1 with TRDJ1, with D perhaps being TRDD2 or TRDD3 (6 bases each). V gave up 5 bases and J gave up 0 bases, with 31 bases separating them. The CDR3 is 21 amino acids. Germline CDR1 and CDR2: TSWWSYY and QGS. The CDR3 DNA reads as TGTGCTCTTGGGAAGGGGCCTTCCAAAAGTCTGGGGCACCGACACACCGATAAACTCATCTTT. Translation: CALGKGPSKSLGHRHTDKLIF.